This T cell receptor (beta chain) was retrieved from a study of identical twins. Overall study findings and caveats: Cross-sectional statistics, not tracking of the same donors, supported the conclusions. Excess low generation probability was seen in twin-shared out-of-frame alpha sequences. Cord blood's abundant beta clonotypes had fewer insertions, unlike memory repertoires.

Germline V gives CDR1 LGHDT, CDR2 YNNKEL (reference sequence). V shed 1 base and J 1 base; nucleotides not matched to a gene: 5. There are 16 residues in the CDR3. A universal primer site was created by template switching, with the cDNA bearing unique molecular identifiers. MiXCR, applied by TCRdb to the 5' RACE reads, yields one record per CDR3 protein. Among more than 400,000 distinct CDR3 sequences listed, 15% were seen once. This clonotype was picked up a small number of times. Its antigen is still unknown. The same specimen was also included in a second study, on yellow fever vaccine responses in identical twins.

V and J are TRBV3-1 and TRBJ1-1; 8 bases line up with TRBD1. The origin of this receptor is a woman aged 18-29 years in good health. The sequenced sample consisted of CD4+ T cells sorted from blood. CDR3 nucleotides: TGTGCCAGCAGCCAAGCCCGGACAGGGAGGAACACTGAAGCTTTCTTT. Translation: CASSQARTGRNTEAFF.